This TCR beta chain emerged from a study of T cell clonality in common variable immunodeficiency (dated by TCRdb to about 2015). The CDR1 and CDR2 encoded by the germline V gene are SGHRS and YFSETQ. The CDR3 runs 16 amino acids, cysteine and phenylalanine included. Of the CDR3's DNA, 39 bases were read; they are in frame from base 1. V sheds 3 bases and J sheds 1 base, leaving 17 bases between their ends. Diagnosis of CVID followed standard criteria, namely serum IgG, IgA and/or IgM below the normal range together with specific antibody deficiency. There were around 44 subjects in the CVID group (roughly 15 female and 29 male), ranging in age from roughly 9 to 65 years, with a mean age of 40. Predominantly Caucasian heritage was noted among both the CVID patients and the healthy controls. At the time of study participation, every CVID subject had been on replacement immunoglobulin therapy for at least one year. When blood was collected, none of the CVID subjects were ill or on immunomodulatory or immunosuppressive medication. Heparinized peripheral whole blood samples of roughly 5 to 8.5 ml were obtained from each donor. TCRbeta CDR3 repertoires were sequenced from genomic DNA of adults with common variable immune deficiency (CVID) and healthy adult controls. To isolate peripheral blood mononuclear cells, diluted blood was subjected to density centrifugation over Hypaque 1077 or Ficoll-Paque. Genomic DNA was obtained from unsorted mononuclear cells through either Qiagen column purification or a centrifugation-based method.

Study-wide conclusions, independent of this receptor: CVID subjects shared fewer TCRbeta clones with each other than healthy controls did (p < 0.0001). CVID TCRbeta sequences reportedly showed fewer deletions and N-nucleotide insertions and lacked highly modified clones with 13 or more V deletions. Even though DNA input was the same, control samples had an average of about 90,000 unique sequences each, compared with approximately 32,000 in CVID samples. Patient heterogeneity within the CVID cohort put limits on correlating repertoire features with clinical complications. It was noted by the authors that sequencing of the repertoires of T cell subpopulations would be needed to clarify the cause of the increased clonality in CVID. Increased TCRbeta clonality was found in CVID subjects compared with healthy controls (t-test p = 0.018), with the increase being most characteristic of about a third of subjects.

This clone was observed at least ten times. The clone's antigen remains unknown. The CDR3 is cut off 3 residues early in the read; its end comes from the germline J gene. CVID samples and control samples contributed equivalent amounts of genomic DNA as sequencing input. For every sample, a 60 bp segment covering the rearranged TCRbeta CDR3 region was amplified and then sequenced. The immunoSEQ assay, a bias-corrected multiplex PCR combined with high-throughput sequencing, was used to amplify TCRbeta. The authors processed their data as follows. Every unique nucleotide sequence counted as a clone and was annotated with V, D and J genes, copy number and frequency. Sequences were labeled productive if in frame, and non-productive if out of frame or containing stop codons. As previously described, clonality was computed from Shannon's entropy. Mean CDR3 Kyte-Doolittle hydropathy was derived from the predicted amino acid sequences of productive clones. Scaled V gene usage was hierarchically clustered using Manhattan distance and complete linkage with the R hclust function. Sharing of clones by CDR3 amino acid sequence was evaluated by resampling 12 repertoires per group over 100 rounds. The repertoires were searched for around 70 published EBV-specific and roughly 240 published CMV-specific TCRbeta sequences. A couple of CVID samples that yielded fewer than 10,000 sequences were excluded from the analysis, so around 40 CVID repertoires were retained. TCRdb obtained this table from immuneACCESS and retained in-frame rearrangements with V and J assigned. These tables miss some clones; where compared with another copy, unresolved V genes account for less than half of the shortfall, and the remainder is unexplained. The DNA was the basis for D and trimming; V, J and clone size are from that table. This sample was tabulated with 30,000 to 40,000 clones, among which there are no singletons. Clones ranked in the top ten supply 25% to 30% of the sample.

Material for sequencing was peripheral blood mononuclear cells. The rearranged chain carries TRBV5-1 and TRBJ2-7, and TRBD2 may be the D gene, going by 6 matching bases. The sequence came from a human donor with common variable immunodeficiency. The CDR3 reads as follows: CASSWGDRERSYEQYF. CDR3 DNA (partial): TGCGCCAGCAGCTGGGGGGACCGGGAGCGATCCTACGAG.